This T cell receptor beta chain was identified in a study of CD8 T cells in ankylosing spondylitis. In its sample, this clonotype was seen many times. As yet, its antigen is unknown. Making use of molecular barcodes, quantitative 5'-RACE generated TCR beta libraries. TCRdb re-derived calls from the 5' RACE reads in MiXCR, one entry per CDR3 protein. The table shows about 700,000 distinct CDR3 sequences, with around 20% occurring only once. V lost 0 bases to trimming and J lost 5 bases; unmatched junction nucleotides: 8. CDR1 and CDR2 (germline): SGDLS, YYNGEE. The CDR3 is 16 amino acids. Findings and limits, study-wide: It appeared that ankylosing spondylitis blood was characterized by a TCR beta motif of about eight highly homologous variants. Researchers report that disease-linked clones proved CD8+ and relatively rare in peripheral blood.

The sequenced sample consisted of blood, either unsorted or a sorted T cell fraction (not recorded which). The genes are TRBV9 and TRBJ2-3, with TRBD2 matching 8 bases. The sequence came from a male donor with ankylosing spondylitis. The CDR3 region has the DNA TGTGCCAGCAGCGTAGAGGCTGGACTAGCCCTAGATACGCAGTATTTT. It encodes CASSVEAGLALDTQYF.